This T cell receptor beta chain appears in the sequencing data of a study of T cell changes during pregnancy in multiple sclerosis. Sequenced by immunoSEQ multiplex PCR; TCRdb stores in-frame clones only, minus some. The sample includes about 74,000 clones, more than 90% of them seen just once. Specimen: peripheral blood, collected after pregnancy. The sequence was obtained from a female donor in good health, enrolled as a control in a pregnancy study.

This CDR3 reads CAWSSWGAGNTIYF. The CDR3 nucleotides are TGTGCCTGGAGTTCGTGGGGAGCAGGAAACACCATATATTTT. V and J are TRBV30 and TRBJ1-3; D unresolved. The CDR3 loop spans 14 amino acids. V dropped 2 bases and J dropped 4 bases, with 12 bases sitting between them. CDR1 is GTSNPN, CDR2 SVGIG, per germline (reference sequence).